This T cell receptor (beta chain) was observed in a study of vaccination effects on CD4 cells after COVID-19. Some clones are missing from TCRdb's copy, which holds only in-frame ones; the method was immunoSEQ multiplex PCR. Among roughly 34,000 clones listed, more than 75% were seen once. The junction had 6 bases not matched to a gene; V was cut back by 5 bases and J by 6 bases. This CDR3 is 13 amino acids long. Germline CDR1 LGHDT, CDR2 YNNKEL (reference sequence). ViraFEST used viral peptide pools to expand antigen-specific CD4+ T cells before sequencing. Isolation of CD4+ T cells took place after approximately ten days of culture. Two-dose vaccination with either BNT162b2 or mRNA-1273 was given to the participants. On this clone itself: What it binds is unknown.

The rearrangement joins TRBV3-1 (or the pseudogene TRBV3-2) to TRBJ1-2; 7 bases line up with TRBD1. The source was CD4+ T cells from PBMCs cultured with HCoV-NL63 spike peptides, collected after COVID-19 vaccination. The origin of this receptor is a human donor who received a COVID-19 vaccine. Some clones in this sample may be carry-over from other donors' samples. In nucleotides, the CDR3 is TGTGCCAGCAGCACACGACAGGGTCATGGCTACACCTTC. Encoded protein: CASSTRQGHGYTF.